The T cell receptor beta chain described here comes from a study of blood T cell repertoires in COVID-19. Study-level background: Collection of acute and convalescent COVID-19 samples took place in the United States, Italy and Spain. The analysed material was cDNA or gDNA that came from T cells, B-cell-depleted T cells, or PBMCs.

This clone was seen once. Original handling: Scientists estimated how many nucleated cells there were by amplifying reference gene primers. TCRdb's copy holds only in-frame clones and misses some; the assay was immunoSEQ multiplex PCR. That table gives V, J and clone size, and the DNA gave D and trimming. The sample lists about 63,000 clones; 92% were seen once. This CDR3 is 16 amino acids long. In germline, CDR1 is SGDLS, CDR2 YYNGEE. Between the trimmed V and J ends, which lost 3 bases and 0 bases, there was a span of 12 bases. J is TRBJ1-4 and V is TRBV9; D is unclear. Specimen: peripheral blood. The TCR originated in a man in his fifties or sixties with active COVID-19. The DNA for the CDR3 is TGTGCCAGCAGCGCGGGCGGGCCTTCAACTAATGAAAAACTGTTTTTT. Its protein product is CASSAGGPSTNEKLFF.